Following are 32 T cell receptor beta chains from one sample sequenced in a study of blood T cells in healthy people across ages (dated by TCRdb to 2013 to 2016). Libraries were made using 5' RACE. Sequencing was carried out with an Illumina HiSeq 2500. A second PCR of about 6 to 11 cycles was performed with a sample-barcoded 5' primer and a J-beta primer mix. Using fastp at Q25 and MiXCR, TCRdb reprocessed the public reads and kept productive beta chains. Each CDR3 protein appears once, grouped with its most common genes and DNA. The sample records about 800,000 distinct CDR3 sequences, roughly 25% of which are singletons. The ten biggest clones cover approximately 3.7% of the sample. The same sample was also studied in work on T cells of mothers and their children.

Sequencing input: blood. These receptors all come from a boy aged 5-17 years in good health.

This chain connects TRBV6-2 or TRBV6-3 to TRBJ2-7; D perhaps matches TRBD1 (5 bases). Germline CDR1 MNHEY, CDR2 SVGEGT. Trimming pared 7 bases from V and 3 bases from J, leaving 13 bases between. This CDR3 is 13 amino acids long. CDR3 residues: CASKTENLYEQYF. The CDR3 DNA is TGTGCCAGCAAGACAGAAAATCTCTACGAGCAGTACTTC.

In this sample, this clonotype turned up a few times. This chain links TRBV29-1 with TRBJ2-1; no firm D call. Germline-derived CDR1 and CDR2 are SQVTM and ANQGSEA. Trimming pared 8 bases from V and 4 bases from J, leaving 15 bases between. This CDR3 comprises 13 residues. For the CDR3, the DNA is TGCAGCCTAGTAACTGTGTTATACAATGAGCAGTTCTTC. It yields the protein CSLVTVLYNEQFF.

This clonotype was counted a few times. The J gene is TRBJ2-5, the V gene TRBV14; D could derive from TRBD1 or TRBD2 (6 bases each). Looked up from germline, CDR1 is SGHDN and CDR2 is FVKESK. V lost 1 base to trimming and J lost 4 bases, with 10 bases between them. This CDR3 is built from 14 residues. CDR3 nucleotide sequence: TGTGCCAGCAGCCAAGCACGGGGGCGAGAGACCCAGTACTTC. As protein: CASSQARGRETQYF.

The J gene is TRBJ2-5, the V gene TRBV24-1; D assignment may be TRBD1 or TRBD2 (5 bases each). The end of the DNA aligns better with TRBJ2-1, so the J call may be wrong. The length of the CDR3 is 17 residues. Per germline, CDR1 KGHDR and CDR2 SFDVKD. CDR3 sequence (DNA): TGTGCCACCAGTGAAGGGTGGATTGAGGGGAATTACAATGAGCAGTTCTTC. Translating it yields CATSEGWIEGNYNEQFF.

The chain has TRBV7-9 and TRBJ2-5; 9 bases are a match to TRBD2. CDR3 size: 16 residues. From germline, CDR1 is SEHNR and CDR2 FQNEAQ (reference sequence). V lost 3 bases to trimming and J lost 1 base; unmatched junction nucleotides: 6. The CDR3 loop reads CASSLSGGPSQETQYF. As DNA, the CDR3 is TGTGCCAGCAGCTTGAGCGGGGGGCCGTCCCAAGAGACCCAGTACTTC.

For the CDR3, the DNA is TGTGCCAGCAGGGGGTCTGGCACCCACTCTGGAAACACCATATATTTT. Its translation is CASRGSGTHSGNTIYF. The V call is TRBV2, the J call TRBJ1-3; D is unresolved. Germline V lookup: CDR1 SNHLY, CDR2 FYNNEI. V was pared by 6 bases and J by 0 bases, with 15 bases between. The length of the CDR3 is 16 residues.

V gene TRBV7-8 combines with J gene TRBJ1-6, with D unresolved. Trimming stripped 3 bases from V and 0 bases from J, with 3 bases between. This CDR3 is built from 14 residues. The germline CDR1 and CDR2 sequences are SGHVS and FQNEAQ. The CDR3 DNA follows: TGTGCCAGCAGCTTTAACTCCTATAATTCACCCCTCCACTTT. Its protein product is CASSFNSYNSPLHF. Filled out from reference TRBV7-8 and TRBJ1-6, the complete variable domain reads GAGVSQSPRYKVAKRGQDVALRCDPISGHVSLFWYQQALGQGPEFLTYFQNEAQLDKSGLPSDRFFAERPEGSVSTLKIQRTQQEDSAVYLCASSFNSYNSPLHFGNGTRLTVT.

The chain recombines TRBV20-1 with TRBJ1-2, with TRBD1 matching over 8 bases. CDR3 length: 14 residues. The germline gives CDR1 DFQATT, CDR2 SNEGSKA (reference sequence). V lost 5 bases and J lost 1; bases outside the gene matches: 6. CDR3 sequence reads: CSAVGTGDNYGYTF. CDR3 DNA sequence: TGCAGTGCTGTCGGGACAGGCGATAACTATGGCTACACCTTC.

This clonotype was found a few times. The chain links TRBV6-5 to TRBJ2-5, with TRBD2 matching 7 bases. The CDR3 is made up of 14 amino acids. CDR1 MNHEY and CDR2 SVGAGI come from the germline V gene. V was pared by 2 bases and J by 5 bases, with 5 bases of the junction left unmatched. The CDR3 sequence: CASSYGGEGETQYF. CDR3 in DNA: TGTGCCAGCAGTTACGGAGGGGAGGGGGAGACCCAGTACTTC.

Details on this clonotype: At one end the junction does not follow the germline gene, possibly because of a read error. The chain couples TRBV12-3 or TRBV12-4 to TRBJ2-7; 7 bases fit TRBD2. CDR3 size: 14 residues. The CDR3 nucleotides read TGTGCCAGCAATTTAGATGGGACTACCTACGAGCAGTACTTC. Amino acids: CASNLDGTTYEQYF.

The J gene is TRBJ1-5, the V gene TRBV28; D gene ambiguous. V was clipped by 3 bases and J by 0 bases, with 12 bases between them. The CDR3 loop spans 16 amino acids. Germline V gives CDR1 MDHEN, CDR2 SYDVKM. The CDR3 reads CASSFLRSGSNQPQHF. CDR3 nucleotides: TGTGCCAGCAGTTTCCTACGGTCAGGTAGCAATCAGCCCCAGCATTTT.

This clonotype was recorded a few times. The CDR3 sequence: CASSQGQGMTYEQYF. CDR3 in DNA: TGCGCCAGCAGCCAAGGGCAGGGGATGACCTACGAGCAGTACTTC. The chain has TRBV4-1 and TRBJ2-7; tentatively, D is TRBD1 (6 bases). V was clipped by 1 base and J by 2 bases, with 12 bases between them. The CDR3 totals 15 residues. Germline CDR1 is MGHRA and CDR2 is YSYEKL.

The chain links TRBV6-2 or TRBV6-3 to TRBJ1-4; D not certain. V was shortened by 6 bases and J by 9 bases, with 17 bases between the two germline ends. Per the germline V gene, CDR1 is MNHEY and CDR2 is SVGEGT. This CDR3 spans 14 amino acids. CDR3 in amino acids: CASSPGRSLKKLFF. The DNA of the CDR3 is TGTGCCAGCAGCCCCGGGCGGTCCCTTAAAAAACTGTTTTTT.

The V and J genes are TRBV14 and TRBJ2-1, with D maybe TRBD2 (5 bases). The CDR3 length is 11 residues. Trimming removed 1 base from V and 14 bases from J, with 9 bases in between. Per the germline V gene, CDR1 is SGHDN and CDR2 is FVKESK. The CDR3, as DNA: TGTGCCAGCAGCCAAGGAGGGCGGGAGTTCTTC. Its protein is CASSQGGREFF.

Here the CDR3 reads CSARSGYGYTF. CDR3 in DNA: TGCAGTGCTAGATCGGGCTATGGCTACACCTTC. The chain uses TRBV20-1 and TRBJ1-2; D ambiguous. Trimming pared 2 bases from V and 4 bases from J, leaving 5 bases between. Germline V gene lookup returns CDR1 DFQATT and CDR2 SNEGSKA (reference sequence). The length of the CDR3 is 11 residues.

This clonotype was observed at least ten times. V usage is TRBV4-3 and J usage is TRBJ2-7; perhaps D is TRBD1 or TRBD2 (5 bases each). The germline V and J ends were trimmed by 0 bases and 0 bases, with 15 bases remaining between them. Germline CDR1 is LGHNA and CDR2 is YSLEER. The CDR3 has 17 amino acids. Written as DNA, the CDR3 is TGCGCCAGCAGCCAAGACGTAGGGGCGGGTCCCTCCTACGAGCAGTACTTC. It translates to CASSQDVGAGPSYEQYF.

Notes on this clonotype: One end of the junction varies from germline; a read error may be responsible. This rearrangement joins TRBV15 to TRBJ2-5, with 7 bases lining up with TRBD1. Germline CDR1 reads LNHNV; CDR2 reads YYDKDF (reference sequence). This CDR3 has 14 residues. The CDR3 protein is CATTQRDRIYEQCF. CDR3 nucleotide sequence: TGTGCCACCACTCAAAGGGACAGAATCTACGAGCAGTGCTTC.

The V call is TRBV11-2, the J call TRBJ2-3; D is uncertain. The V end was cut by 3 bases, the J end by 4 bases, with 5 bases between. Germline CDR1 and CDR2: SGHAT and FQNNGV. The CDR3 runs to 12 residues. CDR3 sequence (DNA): TGTGCCAGCAGCTTCGCGGCAGATACGCAGTATTTT. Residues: CASSFAADTQYF.

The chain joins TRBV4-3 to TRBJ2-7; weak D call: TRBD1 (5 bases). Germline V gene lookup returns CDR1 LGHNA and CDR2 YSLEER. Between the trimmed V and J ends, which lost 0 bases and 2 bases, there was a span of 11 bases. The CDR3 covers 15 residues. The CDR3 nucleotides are TGCGCCAGCAGCCAAGATGGGGCCCAAGCCTACGAGCAGTACTTC. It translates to CASSQDGAQAYEQYF.

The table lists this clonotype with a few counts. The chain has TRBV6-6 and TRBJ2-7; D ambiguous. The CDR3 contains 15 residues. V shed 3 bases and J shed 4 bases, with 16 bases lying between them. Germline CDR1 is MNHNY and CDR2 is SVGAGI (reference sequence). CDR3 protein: CASSYRPELGYEQYF. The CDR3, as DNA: TGTGCCAGCAGTTATAGGCCGGAGCTAGGATACGAGCAGTACTTC.

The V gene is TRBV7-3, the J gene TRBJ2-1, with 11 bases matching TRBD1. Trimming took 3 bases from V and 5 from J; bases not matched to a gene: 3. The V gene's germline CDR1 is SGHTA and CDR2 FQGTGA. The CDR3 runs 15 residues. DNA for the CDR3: TGTGCCAGCAGCTTTGGACAGGGGGCCGACAATGAGCAGTTCTTC. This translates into CASSFGQGADNEQFF.

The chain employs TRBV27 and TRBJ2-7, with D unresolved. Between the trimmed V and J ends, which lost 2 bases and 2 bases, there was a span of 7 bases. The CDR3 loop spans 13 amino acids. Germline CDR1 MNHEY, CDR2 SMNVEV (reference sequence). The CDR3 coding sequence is TGTGCCAGCAGTTTACAGGAGCCCTACGAGCAGTACTTC. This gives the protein CASSLQEPYEQYF.

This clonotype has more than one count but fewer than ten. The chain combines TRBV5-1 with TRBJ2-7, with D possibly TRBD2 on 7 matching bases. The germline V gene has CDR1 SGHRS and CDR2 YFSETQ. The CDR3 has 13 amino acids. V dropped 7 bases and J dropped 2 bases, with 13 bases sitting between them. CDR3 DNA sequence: TGCGCCAGCGGCAACGGGGGGCCCTACGAGCAGTACTTC. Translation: CASGNGGPYEQYF.

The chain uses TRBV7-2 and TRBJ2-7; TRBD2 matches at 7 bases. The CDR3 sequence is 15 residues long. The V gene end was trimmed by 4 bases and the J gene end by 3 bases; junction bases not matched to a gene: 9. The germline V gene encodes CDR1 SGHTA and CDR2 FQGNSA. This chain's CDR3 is CASSYTSRGFYEQYF. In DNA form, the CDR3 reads TGTGCCAGCAGCTATACTTCGCGGGGGTTCTACGAGCAGTACTTC.

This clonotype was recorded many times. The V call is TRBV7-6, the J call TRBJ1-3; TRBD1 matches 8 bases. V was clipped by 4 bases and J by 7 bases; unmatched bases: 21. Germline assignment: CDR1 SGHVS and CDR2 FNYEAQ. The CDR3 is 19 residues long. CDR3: CASSSRDGQGARISNTIYF. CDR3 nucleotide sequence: TGTGCCAGCAGCTCGCGAGACGGCCAGGGGGCTAGAATCAGCAACACCATATATTTT.

CDR3 residues: CATSRWTGSYEQYF. As DNA, the CDR3 is TGTGCCACCAGCAGATGGACAGGGTCCTACGAGCAGTACTTC. This chain uses TRBV15 with TRBJ2-5, with 8 nucleotides matching TRBD1. The J call is uncertain, as TRBJ2-7 better fits the DNA end. CDR3 size: 14 residues. The germline CDR1 and CDR2 sequences are LNHNV and YYDKDF (reference sequence).

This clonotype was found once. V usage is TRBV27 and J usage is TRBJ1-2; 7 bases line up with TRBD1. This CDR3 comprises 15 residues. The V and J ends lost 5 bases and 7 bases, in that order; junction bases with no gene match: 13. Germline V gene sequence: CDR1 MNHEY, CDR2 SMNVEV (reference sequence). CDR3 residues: CASSTHRGGIGGYTF. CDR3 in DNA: TGTGCCAGCAGTACCCACAGGGGAGGCATCGGTGGCTACACCTTC.

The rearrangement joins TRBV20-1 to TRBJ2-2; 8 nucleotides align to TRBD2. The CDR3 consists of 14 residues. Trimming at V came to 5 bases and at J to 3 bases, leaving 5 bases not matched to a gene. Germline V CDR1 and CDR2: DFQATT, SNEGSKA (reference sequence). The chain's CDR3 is CSAQRGPYTGELFF. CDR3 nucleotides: TGCAGTGCTCAGCGGGGGCCCTACACCGGGGAGCTGTTTTTT.

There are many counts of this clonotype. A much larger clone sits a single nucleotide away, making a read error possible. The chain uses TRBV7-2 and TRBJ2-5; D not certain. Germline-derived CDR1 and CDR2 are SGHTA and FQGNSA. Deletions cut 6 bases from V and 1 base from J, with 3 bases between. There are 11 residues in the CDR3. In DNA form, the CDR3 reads TGTGCCAGCAGATCCCAAGAGACCCAGTACTTC. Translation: CASRSQETQYF. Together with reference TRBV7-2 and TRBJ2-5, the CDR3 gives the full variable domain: GAGVSQSPSNKVTEKGKDVELRCDPISGHTALYWYRQSLGQGLEFLIYFQGNSAPDKSGLPSDRFSAERTGGSVSTLTIQRTQQEDSAVYLCASRSQETQYFGPGTRLLVL.

The DNA for the CDR3 is TGTGCCATCAGTGAAACCGGGGGGGGCAATCAGCCCCAGCATTTT. This gives the protein CAISETGGGNQPQHF. The chain employs TRBV10-3 and TRBJ1-5, with D possibly being TRBD1 (5 bases). CDR1 and CDR2 (germline): ENHRY, SYGVKD. The germline V and J ends were trimmed by 3 bases and 2 bases, with 11 bases remaining between them. The CDR3 runs to 15 residues.

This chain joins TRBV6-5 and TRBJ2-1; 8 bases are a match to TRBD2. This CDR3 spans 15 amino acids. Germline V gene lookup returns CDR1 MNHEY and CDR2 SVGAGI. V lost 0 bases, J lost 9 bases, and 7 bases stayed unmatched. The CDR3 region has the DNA TGTGCCAGCAGTTACTCGGTGCGGGGGGAGAGTGAGCAGTTCTTC. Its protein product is CASSYSVRGESEQFF.

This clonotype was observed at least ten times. The CDR3 is CASSLRSSGGETQYF. The CDR3 bases are TGTGCCAGCAGCTTGAGGAGTAGTGGGGGGGAGACCCAGTACTTC. The V gene is TRBV13, the J gene TRBJ2-5, with D perhaps matching TRBD2 (6 bases). The germline V and J ends were trimmed by 3 bases and 5 bases, with 16 bases remaining between them. Per the germline V gene, CDR1 is PRHDT and CDR2 is FYEKMQ (reference sequence). This CDR3 comprises 15 residues.